Presented here are 2 T cell receptor beta chains from one specimen sequenced in a study of T-cell memory formation after mild COVID-19. MiXCR, applied by TCRdb to the 5' RACE reads, yields one record per CDR3 protein. The sample carries a few hundred thousand distinct CDR3 sequences, 20% to 25% recorded once. Sample: PBMCs or a T cell subset sorted from them (not recorded which). The source is a man younger than 30 who had mild COVID-19 (a few samples of this study predate the infection). Cell type and time point are not known.

The chain has TRBV12-3 or TRBV12-4 and TRBJ2-5, with TRBD2 identical over 7 bases. The CDR3 totals 17 residues. J lost 0 bases, V lost 6 bases, and 13 bases had no gene match. In DNA, the CDR3 is TGTGCCAGCAGACTTAATCCGAGCGGGGAGTACCAAGAGACCCAGTACTTC. Translation: CASRLNPSGEYQETQYF.

The chain couples TRBV15 to TRBJ2-7; 12 bases align to TRBD1. J gave up 7 bases and V 0 bases, and 7 bases lay outside the gene matches. The CDR3 spans 16 residues. CDR1 is LNHNV, CDR2 YYDKDF, per germline (reference sequence). CDR3 amino acids: CATSRDGGQGAREQYV. For the CDR3, the DNA is TGTGCCACCAGCAGAGATGGGGGACAGGGGGCGCGGGAGCAGTACGTC.